Below are 26 T cell receptor beta chains sequenced from a single sample in a study of control samples from healthy donors and cancer patients. Assay used: immunoSEQ multiplex PCR; TCRdb lists only in-frame clones, some missing. In the table there are about 110,000 clones, around four fifths of which are singletons. The specimen was blood. All receptors come from a man younger than 30 in good health.

The chain carries TRBV28 and TRBJ1-6; TRBD1 aligns across 7 bases. V shed 5 bases and J 9 bases; nucleotides not matched to a gene: 10. From germline, CDR1 is MDHEN and CDR2 SYDVKM. CDR3 length: 15 residues. CDR3 amino acids: CASSPDRVIGSPLHF. The CDR3, as DNA: TGTGCCAGCAGTCCTGACAGGGTTATCGGTTCACCCCTCCACTTT.

This chain joins TRBV5-1 and TRBJ1-1; tentative D call: TRBD1 (5 bases). Germline loops: CDR1 SGHRS, CDR2 YFSETQ. Trimming took 4 bases from V and 3 from J, leaving 16 bases between them. The CDR3 sequence is 15 residues long. DNA of the CDR3: TGCGCCAGCAGCCTCAGTGCAGGGCGACACACTGAAGCTTTCTTT. Protein sequence: CASSLSAGRHTEAFF.

The rearrangement joins TRBV19 to TRBJ1-5; D is possibly TRBD1 (5 bases). This CDR3 is built from 15 residues. From germline, CDR1 is LNHDA and CDR2 SQIVND (reference sequence). Deletions cut 5 bases from V and 4 bases from J, with 15 bases between. The CDR3 spells CASSPGAVQNQPQHF. In DNA form, the CDR3 reads TGTGCCAGTAGTCCCGGGGCTGTACAGAATCAGCCCCAGCATTTT.

J is TRBJ2-5 and V is TRBV14; 7 nucleotides agree with TRBD1. Germline values: CDR1 SGHDN, CDR2 FVKESK. The V and J ends lost 4 bases and 3 bases, in that order; junction bases with no gene match: 5. The CDR3 has 14 amino acids. The CDR3 loop is CASSRLGTEETQYF. DNA of the CDR3: TGTGCCAGCAGCCGGCTCGGGACAGAAGAGACCCAGTACTTC.

As concerns this clone: An end of the junction differs from the germline gene, which may be a read error. Other DNA sequences in the sample encode the same CDR3. The chain is built from TRBV9 and TRBJ1-5; no reliable D call. The CDR3 contains 14 residues. The V gene's germline CDR1 is SGDLS and CDR2 YYNGEE. As DNA, the CDR3 is TGTGCCAGCAGTGTAGGAGTAAGCAATCAGCCCCAGCATTTT. Translation: CASSVGVSNQPQHF.

The chain has TRBV4-1 and TRBJ2-1; TRBD1 aligns across 7 bases. The CDR3 sequence is 17 residues long. Germline assignment: CDR1 MGHRA and CDR2 YSYEKL. Trimming cost V 4 bases and J 1 base; bases outside gene matches: 10. DNA of the CDR3: TGCGCCAGCAGCCCTCGGGACAGTTCCCCTTCCTACAATGAGCAGTTCTTC. This codes for CASSPRDSSPSYNEQFF.

The chain employs TRBV27 and TRBJ1-2; a weak D match, TRBD1 (6 bases). Germline V CDR1 and CDR2: MNHEY, SMNVEV (reference sequence). This CDR3 region has 13 residues. Trimming took off 6 bases at V and 4 bases at J, with 12 bases between the two ends. CDR3 protein: CASSRGGFYGYTF. The DNA for the CDR3 is TGTGCCAGCAGCCGGGGGGGCTTCTATGGCTACACCTTC.

The genes are TRBV10-3 and TRBJ1-2; TRBD1 agrees at 7 bases. The germline V gene has CDR1 ENHRY and CDR2 SYGVKD. J gave up 2 bases and V 0 bases, and 9 bases lay outside the gene matches. The CDR3 has 17 amino acids. CDR3 sequence reads: CAISESEGARINYGYTF. As DNA, the CDR3 is TGTGCCATCAGTGAGTCCGAGGGGGCGCGGATCAACTATGGCTACACCTTC.

The chain uses TRBV4-1 and TRBJ2-4, with 7 bases that match TRBD2. Germline V lookup: CDR1 MGHRA, CDR2 YSYEKL. The CDR3 runs to 19 residues. V lost 1 base to trimming and J lost 0 bases; unmatched junction nucleotides: 12. CDR3 residues: CASSQGSVGAGLAKNIQYF. The DNA of the CDR3 is TGCGCCAGCAGCCAAGGGTCGGTTGGAGCGGGACTAGCCAAAAACATTCAGTACTTC.

This sequence joins TRBV19 and TRBJ2-7; 7 nucleotides align to TRBD1. Trimming took 4 bases from V and 4 from J; bases not matched to a gene: 13. CDR1 LNHDA and CDR2 SQIVND come from the germline V gene (reference sequence). CDR3 length equals 16 residues. CDR3 nucleotides: TGTGCCAGTAGTACAATACCCGGGACAGTTTTGTACGAGCAGTACTTC. Translating it yields CASSTIPGTVLYEQYF.

The chain joins TRBV5-6 to TRBJ2-3; 10 bases map to TRBD2. The germline V gene has CDR1 SGHDT and CDR2 YYEEEE. V lost 2 bases and J lost 5; bases outside the gene matches: 11. The CDR3 is made up of 17 amino acids. Written as DNA, the CDR3 is TGTGCCAGCAGCTTAAATCCCGAGACTAGCGGGTTAGATACGCAGTATTTT. Encoded protein: CASSLNPETSGLDTQYF.

The V call is TRBV5-1, the J call TRBJ2-3, with 7 bases aligning to TRBD1. V gave up 2 bases and J gave up 2 bases; unmatched junction bases: 5. The CDR3 totals 15 residues. The germline gives CDR1 SGHRS, CDR2 YFSETQ. This CDR3 is CASSLQGLLTDTQYF. CDR3 sequence (DNA): TGCGCCAGCAGCTTACAGGGGCTCCTCACAGATACGCAGTATTTT.

The chain links TRBV4-1 to TRBJ2-3, with TRBD1 matching over 10 bases. V was pared by 3 bases and J by 3 bases, with 6 bases of the junction left unmatched. The CDR3 is made up of 16 amino acids. The V gene's germline CDR1 is MGHRA and CDR2 YSYEKL. This chain's CDR3 is CASSQGQGIVTDTQYF. Here the CDR3 DNA reads TGCGCCAGCAGCCAGGGACAGGGGATTGTTACAGATACGCAGTATTTT.

The chain combines TRBV12-5 with TRBJ2-2, with TRBD2 matching over 8 bases. Trimming at V came to 6 bases and at J to 4 bases, leaving 4 bases not matched to a gene. The CDR3 length is 14 residues. Germline values: CDR1 LGHNT, CDR2 FRNRAP. This chain's CDR3 is CASGGGGGTGELFF. CDR3 nucleotide sequence: TGTGCTAGTGGCGGGGGGGGCGGCACCGGGGAGCTGTTTTTT.

The rearrangement links TRBV19 to TRBJ2-5, with 7 nucleotides matching TRBD1. In germline, CDR1 is LNHDA, CDR2 SQIVND (reference sequence). CDR3 length: 14 residues. V lost 5 bases and J lost 5; bases outside the gene matches: 8. CDR3 sequence: CASSVTGSMETQYF. The DNA for the CDR3 is TGTGCCAGTAGTGTGACAGGGTCGATGGAGACCCAGTACTTC. The whole variable domain, filled in from reference TRBV19 and TRBJ2-5, reads DGGITQSPKYLFRKEGQNVTLSCEQNLNHDAMYWYRQDPGQGLRLIYYSQIVNDFQKGDIAEGYSVSREKKESFPLTVTSAQKNPTAFYLCASSVTGSMETQYFGPGTRLLVL.

This chain joins TRBV6-2 or TRBV6-3 and TRBJ2-5, with 7 nucleotides matching TRBD2. V dropped 2 bases and J dropped 5; count of bases not matched to a gene: 23. The CDR3 is 20 amino acids. Germline assignment: CDR1 MNHEY and CDR2 SVGEGT. In DNA, the CDR3 is TGTGCCAGCAGTTACCTGATTTTCCCCGGACTAGTCAAATTATGGGAGACCCAGTACTTC. As protein: CASSYLIFPGLVKLWETQYF.

V usage is TRBV10-1 and J usage is TRBJ2-3; D not certain. Germline V gene sequence: CDR1 WNHNN, CDR2 SYGVQD (reference sequence). Trimming removed 2 bases from V and 2 bases from J, with 14 bases in between. This CDR3 region has 16 residues. Here the CDR3 reads CASSEGRLWVTDTQYF. The DNA for the CDR3 is TGCGCCAGCAGTGAGGGACGGCTTTGGGTCACAGATACGCAGTATTTT.

The chain combines TRBV11-2 with TRBJ2-6; D gene unclear. Germline V gives CDR1 SGHAT, CDR2 FQNNGV. The CDR3 is made up of 18 amino acids. V lost 0 bases to trimming and J lost 0 bases, with 12 bases between them. CDR3 in amino acids: CASSLESGVNSGANVLTF. The CDR3 DNA sequence: TGTGCCAGCAGCTTAGAATCTGGGGTAAACTCTGGGGCCAACGTCCTGACTTTC.

This clone was seen a single time. J is TRBJ1-2 and V is TRBV5-1; D perhaps matches TRBD1 (6 bases). V was cut by 3 bases and J by 7 bases, with 16 bases left in between. Germline CDR1 and CDR2: SGHRS and YFSETQ. This CDR3 has 14 amino acids. CDR3 DNA sequence: TGCGCCAGCAGCTCGGGCCAAGGGGGAAGTGGCTACACCTTC. Protein: CASSSGQGGSGYTF.

The V gene is TRBV6-5, the J gene TRBJ1-1; tentatively, D is TRBD1 (6 bases). Germline V gene lookup returns CDR1 MNHEY and CDR2 SVGAGI. The CDR3 has 13 amino acids. V was clipped by 6 bases and J by 4 bases, with 12 bases between them. DNA for the CDR3: TGTGCCAGCAGGATCGGGGGGGCCACTGAAGCTTTCTTT. Encoded protein: CASRIGGATEAFF.

This clone appeared a single time. V and J are TRBV5-8 and TRBJ1-5, with 8 nucleotides matching TRBD1. The germline gives CDR1 SGHTS, CDR2 YDEGEE. CDR3 length equals 15 residues. Trimming cost V 9 bases and J 3 bases; bases outside gene matches: 11. CDR3 residues: CATSQGGGFNQPQHF. CDR3 DNA: TGTGCCACTTCACAGGGGGGCGGGTTCAATCAGCCCCAGCATTTT.

The gene calls are TRBV4-2 and TRBJ1-6, with TRBD1 matching 7 bases. The CDR3 runs 14 residues. Per the germline V gene, CDR1 is LGHNA and CDR2 is YNFKEQ. Losses at the gene ends were 0 bases for V and 9 bases for J; bases not matched to a gene: 2. Here the CDR3 DNA reads TGTGCCAGCAGCCAAGATCCAGGGGGTTCACCCCTCCACTTT. Translating it yields CASSQDPGGSPLHF.

This chain connects TRBV2 to TRBJ1-5, with 8 bases lining up with TRBD1. The CDR3 is 13 amino acids. Germline CDR1 and CDR2: SNHLY and FYNNEI. The V and J ends lost 5 bases and 6 bases, in that order; junction bases with no gene match: 3. The CDR3 loop is CASSFQGAQPQHF. The DNA for the CDR3 is TGTGCCAGCAGTTTTCAGGGGGCTCAGCCCCAGCATTTT. The full variable domain, in which reference TRBV2 and TRBJ1-5 provide the parts outside the CDR3, is EPEVTQTPSHQVTQMGQEVILRCVPISNHLYFYWYRQILGQKVEFLVSFYNNEISEKSEIFDDQFSVERPDGSNFTLKIRSTKLEDSAMYFCASSFQGAQPQHFGDGTRLSIL.

The rearrangement uses TRBV20-1 and TRBJ2-7, with D possibly called TRBD1 or TRBD2 (7 bases each). This CDR3 has 12 residues. V was trimmed by 3 bases and J by 7 bases, leaving 13 bases between them. Germline CDR1 and CDR2: DFQATT and SNEGSKA (reference sequence). CDR3 DNA: TGCAGTGCTAGTTCAGGGGGAGGGGAGCAGTACTTC. Residues: CSASSGGGEQYF.

V is TRBV19 and J is TRBJ1-5; tentatively, D is TRBD1 (5 bases). The V gene lost 8 bases and the J gene lost 1 base, with 9 bases spanning the gap. CDR3 size: 13 residues. Germline CDR1 and CDR2: LNHDA and SQIVND (reference sequence). The DNA for the CDR3 is TGTGCCAGTGGGACTGGGAGCAATCAGCCCCAGCATTTT. Its protein product is CASGTGSNQPQHF.

This rearrangement joins TRBV18 to TRBJ1-6; TRBD1 matches 8 bases. Germline loops: CDR1 KGHSH, CDR2 LQKENI. The CDR3 extends over 15 amino acids. The V and J ends lost 4 bases and 10 bases, in that order; junction bases with no gene match: 9. CDR3 amino acids: CASSRGTGGGSPLHF. The CDR3 nucleotides are TGTGCCAGCTCACGGGGGACAGGAGGGGGATCACCCCTCCACTTT.